Sequencing of this TCR beta chain was carried out in a study of T cells in women clearing cervical HPV infection. Overall study context: Control women cleared a single incident HPV16 infection within 12 months. Cases' blood sampling followed lesion detection by median around 23 weeks (90 to 200).

Measured with immunoSEQ multiplex PCR; TCRdb has only the in-frame clones, and not every one. The table gives roughly 18,000 clones; the top ten clones make up under 15% of it. Regarding the study as a whole: Repertoire richness, not evenness, was significantly elevated in CIN3+ cases versus controls.

Each participant carried one incident cervical HPV16 infection only. After removal of 5 bases from V and 6 bases from J, the junction contained 6 bases not matched to a gene. In germline, CDR1 is GTSNPN, CDR2 SVGIG (reference sequence). The CDR3 sequence is 13 residues long. To note about this clone: Its antigen is not known. The read ends 3 residues before the CDR3 terminus; that terminus is restored from the germline J gene.

The chain is built from TRBV30 and TRBJ1-5, with 8 bases that match TRBD1. The clonotype comes from a woman between 18 and 75 years old with a cervical HPV16 infection that either progressed to CIN3+ or cleared (not recorded which). Sample: blood buffy coat. Incomplete CDR3 DNA: TGTGCCTGGGGGGGACAGGTGGGTCAGCCC. It translates to CAWGGQVGQP. The full CDR3 protein reads CAWGGQVGQPQHF.